A single T cell receptor beta chain is shown here with its context. The data were produced by immunoSEQ multiplex PCR, yet TCRdb's version contains in-frame clones alone and is incomplete. The sample lists around 270,000 clones; around nine tenths were seen once. This record belongs to a study of blood T cell repertoires in COVID-19. At the level of the study: Samples came from the United States, Italy and Spain, spanning acute and convalescent COVID-19. T cells, B-cell-depleted T cells, or PBMCs provided the cDNA or gDNA that served as material.

The specimen was peripheral blood. This TCR came from a man in his forties with acute or convalescent COVID-19.

The CDR3 nucleotides are TGTGCCAGCAGCTCCTACAGAGACACTGAAGCTTTCTTT. Translation gives CASSSYRDTEAFF. The rearrangement uses TRBV11-2 and TRBJ1-1, with D unclear. This CDR3 spans 13 amino acids. With 4 bases removed from V and 3 bases from J, the gap between germline ends came to 9 bases. Germline values: CDR1 SGHAT, CDR2 FQNNGV.